Below, one TCR beta chain is given with its context. The sample comes from a study of cytomegalovirus exposure and HLA in healthy donors. This PCR relied on a set of 60 Vbeta primers and 13 Jbeta primers. Method: immunoSEQ multiplex PCR; TCRdb's copy keeps in-frame clones and lacks some. This sample's table reports about 55,000 clones. Germline CDR1 reads GTSNPN; CDR2 reads SVGIG (reference sequence). Unmatched junction bases numbered 8, after V lost 0 bases and J lost 10 bases. CDR3 length: 14 amino acids. Sequences were obtained from PBMCs. This chain connects TRBV30 to TRBJ2-3; TRBD2 aligns across 9 bases. The sequence was collected from a man aged 45-65 years in good health and CMV-seropositive. CDR3 in amino acids: CAWSVLAGGPSQYF. Here the CDR3 DNA reads TGTGCCTGGAGTGTACTCGCGGGGGGGCCGTCGCAGTATTTT.